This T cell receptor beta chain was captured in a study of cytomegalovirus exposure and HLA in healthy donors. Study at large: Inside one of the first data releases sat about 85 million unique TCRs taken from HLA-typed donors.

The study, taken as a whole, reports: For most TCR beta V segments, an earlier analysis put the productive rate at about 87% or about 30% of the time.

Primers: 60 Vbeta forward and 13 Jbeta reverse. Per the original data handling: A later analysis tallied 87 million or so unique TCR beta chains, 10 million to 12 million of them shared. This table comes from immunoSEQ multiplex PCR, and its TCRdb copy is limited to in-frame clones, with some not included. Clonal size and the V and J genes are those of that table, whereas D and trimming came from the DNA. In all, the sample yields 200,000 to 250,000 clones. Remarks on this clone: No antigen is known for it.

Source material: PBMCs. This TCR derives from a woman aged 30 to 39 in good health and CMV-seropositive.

The CDR3 here is CASSPRFNYGYTF. CDR3 DNA: TGTGCCAGCAGTCCTCGGTTTAACTATGGCTACACCTTC. V is TRBV28 and J is TRBJ1-2; D gene ambiguous. The germline V and J ends were trimmed by 5 bases and 1 base, with 8 bases remaining between them. The CDR3 has 13 amino acids. Germline V gene lookup returns CDR1 MDHEN and CDR2 SYDVKM.